These 23 T cell receptor beta chains were all obtained from the same sample, sequenced in a study of blood T cell repertoires in COVID-19. Some clones are missing from TCRdb's copy, which holds only in-frame ones; the method was immunoSEQ multiplex PCR. Here the sample spans some 41,000 clones, around four fifths being singletons. The sequenced sample consisted of peripheral blood. The receptors here all came from a woman over 75 with active or convalescent COVID-19.

The J gene is TRBJ1-4, the V gene TRBV6-2 or TRBV6-3, with 7 bases aligning to TRBD1. The V and J ends lost 5 bases and 2 bases, in that order; junction bases with no gene match: 5. Germline-derived CDR1 and CDR2 are MNHEY and SVGEGT. This CDR3 contains 15 residues. In nucleotides, the CDR3 is TGTGCCAGCAGTACCTCACAGGGGACTAATGAAAAACTGTTTTTT. Translating gives CASSTSQGTNEKLFF.

This sequence joins TRBV7-8 and TRBJ2-5, with D possibly matching TRBD2 (6 bases). CDR1 and CDR2 from the germline V gene are SGHVS and FQNEAQ. Trimming pared 5 bases from V and 3 bases from J, leaving 13 bases between. CDR3 size: 14 residues. DNA for the CDR3: TGTGCCAGCAGCCCCCAGGTAGCGGAAGAGACCCAGTACTTC. Protein sequence: CASSPQVAEETQYF.

This chain joins TRBV11-2 and TRBJ2-1; D perhaps matches TRBD2 (5 bases). V shed 4 bases and J shed 3 bases, with 10 bases lying between them. CDR1 SGHAT and CDR2 FQNNGV come from the germline V gene. The CDR3 contains 14 residues. CDR3 protein: CASSSQDFYNEQFF. The CDR3 nucleotides are TGTGCCAGCAGCTCTCAGGACTTCTACAATGAGCAGTTCTTC.

This clone has only a few counts. This chain joins TRBV3-1 (or the pseudogene TRBV3-2) and TRBJ1-6; TRBD1 is a possible D gene (5 bases). V gave up 2 bases and J gave up 2 bases, with 7 bases separating them. CDR1 is LGHDT and CDR2 is YNNKEL in the germline V gene (reference sequence). CDR3 size: 15 residues. The CDR3 protein is CASSQMTAYNSPLHF. Here the CDR3 DNA reads TGTGCCAGCAGCCAAATGACAGCCTATAATTCACCCCTCCACTTT.

This clone was counted once. The chain combines TRBV3-1 (or the pseudogene TRBV3-2) with TRBJ2-1; D call uncertain. V was cut by 4 bases and J by 7 bases, with 17 bases left in between. From germline, CDR1 is LGHDT and CDR2 YNNKEL (reference sequence). This CDR3 is built from 15 residues. CDR3 protein: CASSPVDSGRNEQFF. Here the CDR3 DNA reads TGTGCCAGCAGCCCTGTAGATTCGGGTAGGAATGAGCAGTTCTTC.

This clone has a handful of counts. The genes are TRBV7-5 and TRBJ1-6. TRBV7-5 is tagged as a pseudogene. The CDR3 contains 17 residues. The CDR3 loop reads CARTPITARRMNSPLHF. Here the CDR3 DNA reads TGTGCCAGAACACCCATTACCGCACGGAGAATGAATTCACCCCTCCACTTT.

This sequence joins TRBV5-6 and TRBJ1-1; TRBD1 might be the D (5 bases). The CDR3 spans 13 residues. V gave up 4 bases and J gave up 0 bases, with 7 bases separating them. CDR1 is SGHDT, CDR2 YYEEEE, per germline. The DNA of the CDR3 is TGTGCCAGCAGCCCAGGGATGAACACTGAAGCTTTCTTT. It codes for CASSPGMNTEAFF.

This chain links TRBV18 with TRBJ2-1; possibly TRBD1 for D (5 bases). CDR3 length equals 13 residues. CDR1 is KGHSH and CDR2 is LQKENI in the germline V gene. The V end was cut by 5 bases, the J end by 4 bases, with 9 bases between. The CDR3 sequence is CASSADNYNEQFF. CDR3 sequence (DNA): TGTGCCAGCTCAGCGGACAATTACAATGAGCAGTTCTTC.

The genes are TRBV7-9 and TRBJ1-1; D is possibly TRBD1 (5 bases). Germline V gene data show CDR1 as SEHNR and CDR2 as FQNEAQ (reference sequence). CDR3 length equals 14 residues. V dropped 5 bases and J dropped 11 bases, with 21 bases sitting between them. CDR3 in DNA: TGTGCCAGCAGCCCCGACAGAGTCGCTAACCTGGCTTTCTTT. Its translation is CASSPDRVANLAFF.

V and J are TRBV7-2 and TRBJ2-1, with 7 bases fitting TRBD1. CDR1 SGHTA and CDR2 FQGNSA come from the germline V gene. Losses at the gene ends were 5 bases for V and 9 bases for J; bases not matched to a gene: 13. The CDR3 is made up of 15 amino acids. The CDR3 loop is CASSASGTVKGEQFF. CDR3 sequence (DNA): TGTGCCAGCAGCGCCTCCGGGACAGTAAAGGGTGAGCAGTTCTTC.

This chain joins TRBV7-9 and TRBJ1-4; D is perhaps TRBD1 (6 bases). The germline CDR1 and CDR2 sequences are SEHNR and FQNEAQ (reference sequence). The CDR3 has 16 residues. V was cut by 2 bases and J by 2 bases, with 12 bases left in between. CDR3: CASSLYRASTNEKLFF. The DNA of the CDR3 is TGTGCCAGCAGCTTATACAGGGCCTCGACTAATGAAAAACTGTTTTTT.

The chain has TRBV24-1 and TRBJ2-2; 12 nucleotides align to TRBD2. The length of the CDR3 is 18 residues. V was pared by 5 bases and J by 5 bases, with 11 bases of the junction left unmatched. Germline V lookup: CDR1 KGHDR, CDR2 SFDVKD. CDR3 protein: CATSGLKGLAGNTGELFF. The CDR3 region has the DNA TGTGCCACCAGTGGTTTAAAAGGACTAGCGGGAAATACCGGGGAGCTGTTTTTT.

This chain connects TRBV4-3 to TRBJ2-3; 12 bases line up with TRBD2. The trim removed 0 bases at V and 4 bases at J, leaving 8 bases unmatched. This CDR3 is built from 18 residues. The germline gives CDR1 LGHNA, CDR2 YSLEER. The CDR3 spells CASSQDLTPSGRADTQYF. Written as DNA, the CDR3 is TGCGCCAGCAGCCAAGATCTTACGCCTAGCGGGAGGGCAGATACGCAGTATTTT.

This sequence joins TRBV4-2 and TRBJ2-1; D is uncertain. The CDR3 extends over 13 amino acids. V was trimmed by 3 bases and J by 7 bases, leaving 10 bases between them. CDR1 LGHNA and CDR2 YNFKEQ come from the germline V gene. The CDR3 spells CASSHETLNEQFF. Written as DNA, the CDR3 is TGTGCCAGCAGCCACGAGACTCTGAATGAGCAGTTCTTC.

The chain recombines TRBV5-1 with TRBJ1-2; possible D gene TRBD1, 6 bases. CDR3 length equals 15 residues. V was cut by 2 bases and J by 2 bases, with 13 bases left in between. CDR1 SGHRS and CDR2 YFSETQ come from the germline V gene. The CDR3 loop reads CASSLRQATNYGYTF. The CDR3 DNA reads as TGCGCCAGCAGCTTAAGACAGGCGACCAACTATGGCTACACCTTC.

The chain links TRBV6-5 to TRBJ2-1; 12 bases align to TRBD2. Unmatched junction bases numbered 5, after V lost 8 bases and J lost 9 bases. Germline-derived CDR1 and CDR2 are MNHEY and SVGAGI. The length of the CDR3 is 13 residues. CDR3 sequence reads: CASSSGRAAEQFF. CDR3 in DNA: TGTGCCAGCTCTAGCGGGAGGGCGGCTGAGCAGTTCTTC.

This chain joins TRBV7-6 and TRBJ2-7; possibly TRBD1 for D (5 bases). The CDR3 has 16 amino acids. The germline V gene encodes CDR1 SGHVS and CDR2 FNYEAQ. The V end lost 5 bases, the J end lost 6 bases, and 23 bases lay between the germline ends. This chain's CDR3 is CASSDGTPQIRGEQYF. The CDR3 coding sequence is TGTGCCAGCAGCGACGGAACACCGCAAATAAGGGGCGAGCAGTACTTC. Based on the CDR3 plus reference TRBV7-6 and TRBJ2-7, the full variable domain is GAGVSQSPRYKVTKRGQDVALRCDPISGHVSLYWYRQALGQGPEFLTYFNYEAQQDKSGLPNDRFSAERPEGSISTLTIQRTEQRDSAMYRCASSDGTPQIRGEQYFGPGTRLTVT.

V gene TRBV5-4 combines with J gene TRBJ2-1; TRBD2 is a possible D gene (6 bases). The CDR3 spans 15 residues. V lost 2 bases and J 0 bases, leaving 9 bases between the germline ends. Germline assignment: CDR1 SGHNT and CDR2 YYREEE (reference sequence). The CDR3 loop reads CASSFFGGSYNEQFF. DNA of the CDR3: TGTGCCAGCAGCTTTTTCGGGGGCTCCTACAATGAGCAGTTCTTC.

The chain uses TRBV28 and TRBJ1-1; D is uncertain. Trimming shortened V by 6 bases and J by 2 bases, and 13 bases separated the two germline ends. Germline V gene lookup returns CDR1 MDHEN and CDR2 SYDVKM. The CDR3 contains 14 residues. The CDR3 is CASSPWALNTEAFF. CDR3 bases: TGTGCCAGCAGCCCGTGGGCCCTTAACACTGAAGCTTTCTTT.

The genes are TRBV4-1 and TRBJ2-2; 7 nucleotides match TRBD1. V trimming: 4 bases; J trimming: 2 bases; junction bases outside the gene matches: 4. Germline V lookup: CDR1 MGHRA, CDR2 YSYEKL. CDR3 length: 15 amino acids. The CDR3 here is CASSLNRGNTGELFF. As DNA, the CDR3 is TGCGCCAGCAGCCTTAACAGGGGAAACACCGGGGAGCTGTTTTTT.

The chain is built from TRBV3-1 (or the pseudogene TRBV3-2) and TRBJ2-1; D perhaps matches TRBD1 (6 bases). Germline CDR1 and CDR2: LGHDT and YNNKEL (reference sequence). CDR3 length equals 17 residues. Trimming stripped 5 bases from V and 3 bases from J, with 20 bases between. As DNA, the CDR3 is TGTGCCAGCAGCTCCATTGTACCGGGACACCTCTACAATGAGCAGTTCTTC. Its protein product is CASSSIVPGHLYNEQFF.

The rearrangement uses TRBV18 and TRBJ1-2; D is unclear. The CDR3 loop spans 14 amino acids. Germline V CDR1 and CDR2: KGHSH, LQKENI. Trimming shortened V by 2 bases and J by 4 bases, and 11 bases separated the two germline ends. The CDR3 loop is CASSPTGSLYGYTF. The CDR3 bases are TGTGCCAGCTCACCAACGGGTTCCCTCTATGGCTACACCTTC.

The chain combines TRBV29-1 with TRBJ2-3; 8 bases are a match to TRBD2. Germline assignment: CDR1 SQVTM and CDR2 ANQGSEA. V dropped 5 bases and J dropped 5; count of bases not matched to a gene: 15. The CDR3 loop spans 16 amino acids. CDR3 region: CSVMRREVSSLDTQYF. The DNA for the CDR3 is TGCAGCGTTATGCGGCGGGAGGTATCTTCGTTAGATACGCAGTATTTT.